This T cell receptor (beta chain) was recorded in a study of regulatory T cells in long-lasting Graves disease (dated by TCRdb to the early 2020s). The study in broad terms: Patients with newly diagnosed Graves' disease had been on antithyroid drugs for under 3 months. Patients with persistent Graves' disease were compared with patients with newly diagnosed Graves' disease using TCR sequencing and RNA sequencing of peripheral blood. The study took place in China and was registered as a clinical trial. A total of around 35 samples underwent TCR sequencing: some 13 from persistent and approximately 20 from newly diagnosed Graves' disease patients.

Library method: multiplex PCR. Sequenced using an Illumina HiSeq 4000. TCR beta libraries were built with iRepertoire HTBI primers and Arm-PCR amplification of CDR3 regions. Gel purification was performed on PCR products prior to sequencing. Per the source publication's procedure: Gene usage analysis of CDR3 amino acid clonotypes used the 50 to 70 TRBV and 14 to 15 TRBJ segments found across samples. COPE and FqMerger were used to merge filtered high-quality paired reads into contigs. BLAST was used to align contigs to the IMGT TRBV, TRBD and TRBJ reference genes, and CDR3 was defined following IMGT. Any clonotype with a frequency above 0.1% was counted as a highly expanded clone. Shannon entropy was used to measure repertoire diversity, and the Gini coefficient was used to measure V-J evenness. Public clonotypes were defined as clonotypes shared by more than one individual. TCRdb took the public reads, trimmed them with fastp at Q25, ran MiXCR for clone calling and kept in-frame beta chains. All rows with the same CDR3 protein become a single entry with the most common DNA and genes. The V and J calls follow TCRdb's processing rather than the paper's. The sample table holds about 620,000 distinct CDR3 sequences, of which approximately 15% were seen once. Of the sample, approximately 20% falls within the top ten clones.

The study at large found these results: Only peripheral blood was studied, because thyroid tissue, the primary lesion, was inaccessible. Lower TCR Shannon entropy and fewer highly expanded clones were observed in persistent Graves' disease patients than in newly diagnosed patients, which suggested clonal expansion. The authors noted that the small sample size was a limitation that may lower accuracy. More public clonotypes were shared among persistent patients (approximately 3,000) than among newly diagnosed patients (just under 1,000). Sequencing and analysis were restricted to the TCR beta chain. Preferential use of TRBV28, TRBJ1-2 and TRBJ2-5 was observed in persistent disease, whereas TRBV20-1 and TRBJ2-1 were favored in newly diagnosed disease.

The label giving this sample's time point can be read as: newly diagnosed GD, antithyroid drugs for less than 3 months. For both TCR sequencing and RNA sequencing, RNA was extracted from PBMCs using TRIzol. Graves' disease was diagnosed according to American Thyroid Association guidelines. The patients came from an endocrinology department in Xi'an, China. Each patient gave 7.5 to 10 milliliters of peripheral blood, collected in an EDTA anticoagulant tube. Ficoll Paque Plus density gradient separation was used to isolate PBMCs, and no additional T cell sorting was done. An Agilent 2100 Bioanalyzer and agarose gel were used to check RNA quality, while a NanoDrop 2000 measured RNA concentration. This clonotype was found a few times. What this receptor recognizes is not known. Base-call qualities are not available, and no considerably larger clone is one nucleotide away. Trimming removed 6 bases from V and 4 bases from J; the gene matches leave 9 bases unexplained. The CDR3, cysteine through phenylalanine, is 16 amino acids long. The retained sequence is limited to the CDR3, 48 bases, with the frame set at the first base.

These same records also appear under a second study, on T cells in Graves' hyperthyroidism and ophthalmopathy. From that second study: A patient counted as having stable Graves' hyperthyroidism if no progression to ophthalmopathy occurred over 18 months of follow-up. Hyperthyroidism patients were aged 18 to 65 years and newly diagnosed, with disease duration of less than 2 months. Exclusion was applied to patients with uncontrolled infections, other autoimmune diseases, pregnancy or lactation. Clinical symptoms, serum thyroxine and TRAb, thyroid ultrasound, and orbital computed tomography formed the basis for the diagnoses. For the first round of RT-PCR on the TCR CDR3, the HTBI primer set was used together with the Qiagen OneStep RT-PCR kit. Most expanded thyroid clonotypes (frequency above 0.001) were also detected in blood, a finding suggesting that blood repertoires may reflect thyroid immune responses. A 13 V-J signature model separated ophthalmopathy from stable hyperthyroidism, with roughly 88% sensitivity and about 81% specificity in cross-validation and 80%/75% in testing. In validation, progression to ophthalmopathy was predicted by the model with nearly 71% sensitivity and roughly 76% specificity, a median of around 5.9 months before onset. TCR V-J signatures able to tell the groups apart were searched for in a discovery cohort of 90 to 100 patients, of whom roughly 42 had Graves' ophthalmopathy and about 60 had stable Graves' hyperthyroidism. Prospective prediction of ophthalmopathy was tested in an independent validation cohort of 18 to 20 hyperthyroidism patients and roughly 16 patients who later progressed to ophthalmopathy. The 75 to 100 discovery patients were randomly split 7:3 into training and test sets. Thyroid tissue and blood T-cell repertoires from roughly six Graves' hyperthyroidism patients were also compared in the study. Following sampling, methimazole starting at 30 mg daily was given to hyperthyroidism patients, and high-dose intravenous methylprednisolone was given to ophthalmopathy patients. A second multiplex PCR round built the libraries, followed by size selection and purification. Paired-end sequencing of the libraries was performed with 100 bp reads on an Illumina HiSeq2000. SOAPnuke was used to process the raw data, throwing out any read that contained adapters or uncalled bases, had a mean Phred below 15, or lacked an exact constant-primer or identifier match. COPE v1.2.5 was used to merge high-quality paired reads, and clonotypes were defined as unique nucleotide sequences. Clonotypes were aligned to IMGT TRBV, TRBD and TRBJ reference segments using MiTCR v1.1. Only V-J combinations with frequency above 0.0001, covering roughly 99% of repertoires, were analysed. A TCS score was defined as the ratio between F50 (clonal expansion) and ExV (chaos), using BLOSUM62-based TCRdist between CDR3 peptides within each V-J. Welch's t-statistics and random forest reduced 514 V-J features to 10 to 15, which were used in a naive Bayes classifier (R e1071). Sample size was not statistically predetermined, and blinding of investigators to group allocation was not performed. TCR Vbeta CDR3 sequencing of 135 peripheral blood samples (fewer than 45 ophthalmopathy, about 74 hyperthyroidism and roughly 17 progressor patients) is reported in the paper.

The specimen comprised peripheral blood mononuclear cells (PBMCs), sampled at new diagnosis, from a patient treated with antithyroid drugs. This TCR came from a woman between 25 and 40 years old with Graves disease. Donor details come from another sample of the same person, matched by shared clones. The sequence is built from TRBV12-3 or TRBV12-4 and TRBJ2-2; 9 bases in the junction line up with TRBD1. The DNA sequence is TGTGCCAGCAGCTGGGGAAAGACAGGGGGCACCGGGGAGCTGTTTTTT. Its product reads: CASSWGKTGGTGELFF.